These 25 T cell receptor beta chains were sequenced from one sample in a study of cytomegalovirus exposure and HLA in healthy donors. Generated by immunoSEQ multiplex PCR, the TCRdb table keeps only in-frame clones and is missing some. This table holds approximately 270,000 clones, approximately 86% found once. Sequences were obtained from PBMCs. All receptors come from a woman between 18 and 29 years old in good health and CMV-seronegative.

The chain combines TRBV30 with TRBJ1-5; D call uncertain. The CDR3 extends over 16 amino acids. Per germline, CDR1 GTSNPN and CDR2 SVGIG (reference sequence). V was clipped by 0 bases and J by 0 bases, with 12 bases between them. CDR3 DNA sequence: TGTGCCTGGAGTGTACGGAGCCGTTATAGCAATCAGCCCCAGCATTTT. Amino acid sequence: CAWSVRSRYSNQPQHF. Looking up the rest from reference TRBV30 and TRBJ1-5 gives the full variable domain: SQTIHQWPATLVQPVGSPLSLECTVEGTSNPNLYWYRQAAGRGLQLLFYSVGIGQISSEVPQNLSASRPQDRQFILSSKKLLLSDSGFYLCAWSVRSRYSNQPQHFGDGTRLSIL.

The CDR3 here is CASRGTGLDGYTF. CDR3 nucleotides: TGTGCCAGCAGGGGGACAGGTCTCGATGGCTACACCTTC. This chain connects TRBV2 to TRBJ1-2, with TRBD1 matching 8 bases. Losses at the gene ends were 6 bases for V and 6 bases for J; bases not matched to a gene: 6. In germline, CDR1 is SNHLY, CDR2 FYNNEI. The CDR3 contains 13 residues.

The CDR3 region is CASSQQTGTEAFF. The CDR3 DNA sequence: TGTGCCAGCAGCCAGCAGACAGGCACTGAAGCTTTCTTT. The chain combines TRBV14 with TRBJ1-1, with D possibly being TRBD1 (6 bases). V lost 3 bases and J 4 bases, leaving 9 bases between the germline ends. The germline V gene encodes CDR1 SGHDN and CDR2 FVKESK. This CDR3 region has 13 residues.

V usage is TRBV7-6 and J usage is TRBJ2-7; 12 bases are a match to TRBD2. V dropped 5 bases and J dropped 6; count of bases not matched to a gene: 8. Germline V CDR1 and CDR2: SGHVS, FNYEAQ. The CDR3 covers 15 residues. For the CDR3, the DNA is TGTGCCAGCAGCCCTACTAGCGGGAGGCCCCCCGAGCAGTACTTC. Amino acid sequence: CASSPTSGRPPEQYF.

The sample holds one count of this clone. The chain uses TRBV11-2 and TRBJ2-1; 8 bases are a match to TRBD2. Germline lookup yields CDR1 SGHAT and CDR2 FQNNGV. This CDR3 comprises 16 residues. Unmatched junction bases numbered 3, after V lost 1 base and J lost 1 base. In DNA form, the CDR3 reads TGTGCCAGCAGCTTAGCGAGCGGGGGATCCTACAATGAGCAGTTCTTC. Translating it yields CASSLASGGSYNEQFF.

The V call is TRBV5-4, the J call TRBJ2-3, with D possibly TRBD2 on 5 matching bases. CDR3 length equals 14 residues. Germline V gives CDR1 SGHNT, CDR2 YYREEE (reference sequence). Trimming took off 2 bases at V and 1 base at J, with 8 bases between the two ends. This CDR3 reads CASSFKEGTDTQYF. As DNA, the CDR3 is TGTGCCAGCAGCTTTAAGGAGGGCACAGATACGCAGTATTTT.

J is TRBJ2-6 and V is TRBV27; D not resolved. V lost 8 bases, J lost 0 bases, and 14 bases lay in between. The CDR3 is 16 amino acids. Germline assignment: CDR1 MNHEY and CDR2 SMNVEV (reference sequence). CDR3 amino acids: CASCTIHASGANVLTF. The CDR3 coding sequence is TGTGCCAGCTGTACAATACATGCCTCTGGGGCCAACGTCCTGACTTTC.

This clone was detected many times. The gene calls are TRBV27 and TRBJ2-1; 8 bases fit TRBD2. CDR1 MNHEY and CDR2 SMNVEV come from the germline V gene (reference sequence). Trimming removed 10 bases from V and 0 bases from J; junction bases left unmatched: 5. This CDR3 region has 14 residues. As DNA, the CDR3 is TGTGCCACCCGAGCGGGAGTCTCCTACAATGAGCAGTTCTTC. This codes for CATRAGVSYNEQFF.

The chain couples TRBV19 to TRBJ2-3; 7 bases align to TRBD2. Germline CDR1 reads LNHDA; CDR2 reads SQIVND (reference sequence). With 5 bases clipped from V and 4 bases from J, the junction kept 9 bases outside the gene matches. The CDR3 is 15 amino acids. This chain's CDR3 is CASSPGLVSADTQYF. The CDR3 coding sequence is TGTGCCAGTAGTCCCGGACTAGTCTCGGCAGATACGCAGTATTTT.

In its sample, this clone was seen once. This sequence joins TRBV29-1 and TRBJ2-1; tentatively, D is TRBD2 (5 bases). Between the trimmed V and J ends, which lost 2 bases and 13 bases, there was a span of 12 bases. This CDR3 spans 11 amino acids. Germline V lookup: CDR1 SQVTM, CDR2 ANQGSEA. The CDR3 DNA follows: TGCAGCGTTGAAACTAGGGTCTTTCAGTTCTTC. It encodes CSVETRVFQFF.

The chain couples TRBV27 to TRBJ1-5; 12 nucleotides align to TRBD1. This CDR3 is 19 amino acids long. Germline assignment: CDR1 MNHEY and CDR2 SMNVEV (reference sequence). J lost 2 bases, V lost 4 bases, and 12 bases had no gene match. CDR3 sequence (DNA): TGTGCCAGCAGTTCGGATTTCGGGGACAGGGGGCGAGGCAATCAGCCCCAGCATTTT. This gives the protein CASSSDFGDRGRGNQPQHF.

The chain employs TRBV6-6 and TRBJ1-2; 8 bases fit TRBD1. Germline V lookup: CDR1 MNHNY, CDR2 SVGAGI (reference sequence). The CDR3 is made up of 11 amino acids. The trim removed 5 bases at V and 13 bases at J, leaving 6 bases unmatched. The CDR3 protein is CASSPDRDRTF. The CDR3 nucleotides are TGTGCCAGCAGTCCGGACAGGGACCGCACCTTC.

The chain recombines TRBV7-9 with TRBJ2-5, with 7 bases matching TRBD2. Per germline, CDR1 SEHNR and CDR2 FQNEAQ (reference sequence). The V segment lost 4 bases and the J segment 4 bases; nucleotides outside the gene matches: 9. The CDR3 consists of 15 residues. As DNA, the CDR3 is TGTGCCAGCAGCTCACAGCGGGAACTTCGAGAGACCCAGTACTTC. Its translation is CASSSQRELRETQYF.

The chain has TRBV7-9 and TRBJ1-1; D uncertain. Germline-derived CDR1 and CDR2 are SEHNR and FQNEAQ (reference sequence). The CDR3 is made up of 12 amino acids. Between the trimmed V and J ends, which lost 8 bases and 1 base, there was a span of 8 bases. The CDR3, as DNA: TGTGCCAGCGCGGGAGCGAACACTGAAGCTTTCTTT. The encoded protein is CASAGANTEAFF.

This clone was seen just once. The chain joins TRBV7-7 to TRBJ2-5; unclear D gene. Germline CDR1 and CDR2: SSHAT and FNYEAQ (reference sequence). CDR3 size: 13 residues. V was trimmed by 5 bases and J by 0 bases, leaving 7 bases between them. The CDR3 loop is CASSLEYQETQYF. Written as DNA, the CDR3 is TGTGCCAGCAGCCTTGAGTACCAAGAGACCCAGTACTTC.

The CDR3 nucleotides are TGTGCCAGCGCTCGGGGATTAGCCAAAAACATTCAGTACTTC. It translates to CASARGLAKNIQYF. This chain links TRBV6-5 with TRBJ2-4; tentatively, D is TRBD2 (5 bases). Trimming cost V 8 bases and J 0 bases, with 11 bases left between them. The germline V gene has CDR1 MNHEY and CDR2 SVGAGI. There are 14 residues in the CDR3.

This chain uses TRBV6-1 with TRBJ1-1; D is uncertain. From germline, CDR1 is MNHNS and CDR2 SASEGT. The CDR3 totals 14 residues. The germline V and J ends were trimmed by 4 bases and 0 bases, with 9 bases remaining between them. DNA of the CDR3: TGTGCCAGCAGTGTGGGCAGACTGAACACTGAAGCTTTCTTT. Amino acids: CASSVGRLNTEAFF.

This clone was recorded once. The chain recombines TRBV6-5 with TRBJ1-6; 9 bases map to TRBD1. Trimming removed 0 bases from V and 10 bases from J; junction bases left unmatched: 7. There are 16 residues in the CDR3. The germline V gene encodes CDR1 MNHEY and CDR2 SVGAGI. The CDR3: CASSYSLQGAESPLHF. Here the CDR3 DNA reads TGTGCCAGCAGTTACTCGCTACAGGGGGCGGAATCACCCCTCCACTTT.

This clone occurred a few times. This chain links TRBV14 with TRBJ1-2, with D possibly matching TRBD1 (6 bases). Trimming cost V 8 bases and J 1 base, with 17 bases left between them. This CDR3 region has 15 residues. Germline V gene sequence: CDR1 SGHDN, CDR2 FVKESK. The CDR3 region is CASPKGDIRNYGYTF. The CDR3 DNA reads TGTGCCAGCCCAAAGGGGGATATTCGTAACTATGGCTACACCTTC.

V and J are TRBV2 and TRBJ2-1; D not resolved. Looked up from germline, CDR1 is SNHLY and CDR2 is FYNNEI. V lost 7 bases and J 2 bases, leaving 9 bases between the germline ends. This CDR3 is 13 amino acids long. CDR3 residues: CASTPVPYNEQFF. CDR3 coding DNA: TGTGCCAGCACCCCAGTCCCCTACAATGAGCAGTTCTTC.

The chain recombines TRBV6-5 with TRBJ2-7; maybe TRBD1 (5 bases). Deletions cut 2 bases from V and 2 bases from J, with 16 bases between. CDR3 length equals 16 residues. CDR1 is MNHEY, CDR2 SVGAGI, per germline. The CDR3 DNA reads as TGTGCCAGCAGTTACGGCCGACAGTTGAGGACCTACGAGCAGTACTTC. Protein product: CASSYGRQLRTYEQYF.

The count of this clone is one. The chain joins TRBV5-1 to TRBJ2-3; a possible D gene is TRBD2 (6 bases). This CDR3 comprises 13 residues. Deletions cut 5 bases from V and 2 bases from J, with 9 bases between. CDR1 and CDR2 (germline): SGHRS, YFSETQ. The CDR3 sequence: CASSREYTDTQYF. CDR3 DNA: TGCGCCAGCAGTCGGGAGTACACAGATACGCAGTATTTT.

The chain combines TRBV28 with TRBJ2-5; 7 bases line up with TRBD2. CDR3 size: 14 residues. Trimming took 7 bases from V and 0 from J; bases not matched to a gene: 5. Germline V gene data show CDR1 as MDHEN and CDR2 as SYDVKM. The CDR3 here is CASTIGGNQETQYF. CDR3 bases: TGTGCCAGCACCATCGGGGGGAACCAAGAGACCCAGTACTTC.

This clone was observed a few times. This rearrangement joins TRBV6-5 to TRBJ1-6; perhaps TRBD1 as D (6 bases). The V gene's germline CDR1 is MNHEY and CDR2 SVGAGI. Deletions cut 7 bases from V and 3 bases from J, with 13 bases between. The CDR3 loop spans 15 amino acids. CDR3 DNA: TGTGCCAGCACCTGGACAGATGACTATAATTCACCCCTCCACTTT. Translating it yields CASTWTDDYNSPLHF.

The chain uses TRBV7-2 and TRBJ2-4, with D possibly being TRBD1 (5 bases). With 5 bases removed from V and 7 bases from J, the gap between germline ends came to 18 bases. Germline CDR1 reads SGHTA; CDR2 reads FQGNSA. CDR3 size: 15 residues. The CDR3 loop reads CASSLSGRPGNIQYF. The DNA for the CDR3 is TGTGCCAGCAGCCTCTCTGGAAGGCCAGGGAACATTCAGTACTTC.